This T cell receptor (beta chain) is from a study of Ad26.COV2.S vaccination and SARS-CoV-2 variants (dated by TCRdb to the early 2020s). Background for the entire study: TCRbeta repertoire sequencing was used to assess the specificity and breadth of SARS-CoV-2-reactive T cell receptors after Ad26.COV2.S vaccination. A total of approximately 32 samples were included in the TCR-sequenced set, comprising around 19 Ad26.COV2.S vaccine recipients, 5 placebo recipients and 8 SARS-CoV-2 convalescent individuals.

General study outcomes and caveats: Comparable non-spike TCR breadth was observed between vaccine and placebo recipients, consistent with only spike being contained in the vaccine. After vaccination, spike-specific CD8+ and CD4+ T cell responses were reported to show substantial breadth. Higher spike-specific TCR breadth was observed in Ad26.COV2.S recipients than in placebo recipients (P = 0.0014). The authors noted that the TCR breadth and depth analyses may have underestimated total T cell responses.

Concerning this clone itself: The clone's antigen remains unknown. No base qualities exist here, and no much larger clone lies one base off it.

The immunoSEQ Assay was used to sequence TCRbeta CDR3 regions. After extraction, genomic DNA underwent amplification by bias-controlled multiplex PCR, followed by high-throughput sequencing. The authors processed their data as follows. To quantify the absolute abundance of every unique TCRbeta CDR3 region, sequences were collapsed and filtered. T cell fraction was estimated by normalization of TCRbeta template counts to usable DNA, with usable DNA being measured through amplification of reference genes present in all nucleated cells. Repertoire TCRs were annotated as SARS-CoV-2-specific when V gene, CDR3 amino acid sequence and J gene were exactly matched to a known reactive TCR set. MIRA supplied the reference SARS-CoV-2 TCR set, which was filtered for enrichment in COVID-19-positive ImmuneCODE repertoires so that public or cross-reactive TCRs were removed. Based on the MIRA antigens, annotated TCRs were further analysed at the level of specific ORF or position within ORF. Breadth was defined as the number of annotated unique rearrangements divided by the total number of unique productive rearrangements, and depth was defined as the summed frequency of the annotated unique rearrangements. Group comparisons of TCR breadth used two-sided Wilcoxon rank-sum tests. TCRdb's version of the immuneACCESS table is confined to in-frame rearrangements and falls short of the full clone set. An unresolved V gene accounts for under half of the shortfall where checked; the remainder is of unknown origin. Clonal size and the V and J genes are those of that table, whereas D and trimming came from the DNA. The sample table records more than 120,000 clones; roughly 88% of these occur just once. The top ten clones comprise 5% of the sample.

V lost 5 bases and J lost 2 bases, and the count of bases not matched to a germline gene is 7. The germline V gene (reference sequence) specifies MNHEY as CDR1 and SMNVEV as CDR2. Including the terminal cysteine and phenylalanine, the CDR3 comprises 17 residues. Kept here is only the CDR3 DNA, which spans 51 bases and is read in frame from base 1. Read against the paper, the sample's time point label means: individuals recovered from natural SARS-CoV-2 infection. Here the sequenced sample was peripheral blood, taken after recovery from COVID-19. The chain joins TRBV27 to TRBJ2-1; 12 bases in between match TRBD2. The TCR sequence derives from a human donor who had recovered from COVID-19. The sequence in DNA is TGTGCCAGCAGTACCTTGACTAGCGGGGGTACCTACAATGAGCAGTTCTTC. Translation gives CASSTLTSGGTYNEQFF.